The TCR beta chain under discussion was sequenced for a study of shared clonotypes between healthy human individuals. Worth noting for this clone: This same CDR3 is encoded by further DNA sequences in the sample.

CD45RO negativity and positive selection for CCR7 defined naive CD8 cells, a population that excluded terminally differentiated effector memory CD45RA+ cells. Trimming stripped 1 base from V and 6 bases from J, with 10 bases between. The CDR3 totals 13 residues. Germline V gene lookup returns CDR1 MGHRA and CDR2 YSYEKL. The assay was immunoSEQ multiplex PCR, and TCRdb's table has in-frame clones only and misses some. This sample has over 2,000,000 clones, with 93% found just once. Input material: naive CD8+ T cells from PBMCs. This TCR was sampled from a man aged 18 to 29 in good health. Some clones in this sample may be carry-over from other donors' samples. J is TRBJ2-7 and V is TRBV4-1, with D possibly called TRBD1 or TRBD2 (6 bases each). CDR3 DNA: TGCGCCAGCAGCCAAGTCGGAGGGGGCGAGCAGTACTTC. Protein sequence: CASSQVGGGEQYF.